Presented here are 32 T cell receptor beta chains from one specimen sequenced in a study of blood T cell repertoires in COVID-19. The assay was immunoSEQ multiplex PCR, and TCRdb's table has in-frame clones only and misses some. The profile shows 400,000 to 500,000 clones, around nine tenths of them singletons. The sequencing sample was made of PBMCs or T cells enriched from blood (not recorded which). The receptors come from a woman aged 18-29 years who had been exposed to COVID-19.

The CDR3 DNA reads TGCGCCAGCAGTCTTAGCGGTCTCACAGATACGCAGTATTTT. It codes for CASSLSGLTDTQYF. The rearrangement links TRBV4-1 to TRBJ2-3, with a possible D match to TRBD2 (6 bases). Trimming took off 6 bases at V and 2 bases at J, with 12 bases between the two ends. The CDR3 spans 14 residues. Germline loops: CDR1 MGHRA, CDR2 YSYEKL.

This clone was counted once. The chain carries TRBV7-2 and TRBJ2-7; 8 bases map to TRBD2. The CDR3 has 15 residues. The germline CDR1 and CDR2 sequences are SGHTA and FQGNSA. Unmatched junction bases numbered 4, after V lost 1 base and J lost 2 bases. In nucleotides, the CDR3 is TGTGCCAGCAGCTTAGTGGGGACTAGTCCCTACGAGCAGTACTTC. This translates into CASSLVGTSPYEQYF.

In its sample, this clone was seen once. The CDR3 reads CASSQDPAGQEPQHF. CDR3 nucleotide sequence: TGTGCCAGCAGCCAAGATCCGGCAGGTCAAGAGCCCCAGCATTTT. The chain carries TRBV4-2 and TRBJ1-5; no clear D. The germline V gene encodes CDR1 LGHNA and CDR2 YNFKEQ. With 0 bases removed from V and 8 bases from J, the gap between germline ends came to 14 bases. The CDR3 is 15 amino acids.

V gene TRBV2 combines with J gene TRBJ2-1, with 7 bases identical to TRBD2. Germline assignment: CDR1 SNHLY and CDR2 FYNNEI. V trimming: 5 bases; J trimming: 6 bases; junction bases outside the gene matches: 10. CDR3 length equals 15 residues. The CDR3 DNA reads TGTGCCAGCAGTCTTGCGGGAGTAAGGGCCAATGAGCAGTTCTTC. It encodes CASSLAGVRANEQFF.

A single count supports this clone. The rearrangement joins TRBV11-2 to TRBJ2-1, with D possibly TRBD2 on 5 matching bases. CDR1 is SGHAT and CDR2 is FQNNGV in the germline V gene. V gave up 4 bases and J gave up 3 bases, with 7 bases separating them. This CDR3 comprises 13 residues. In DNA, the CDR3 is TGTGCCAGCAGCTCCGGGAACTACAATGAGCAGTTCTTC. This gives the protein CASSSGNYNEQFF. The complete variable domain, with remaining parts taken from reference TRBV11-2 and TRBJ2-1, reads EAGVAQSPRYKIIEKRQSVAFWCNPISGHATLYWYQQILGQGPKLLIQFQNNGVVDDSQLPKDRFSAERLKGVDSTLKIQPAKLEDSAVYLCASSSGNYNEQFFGPGTRLTVL.

The chain recombines TRBV5-4 with TRBJ1-1; D is uncertain. This CDR3 is built from 12 residues. The V gene's germline CDR1 is SGHNT and CDR2 YYREEE (reference sequence). The V gene lost 0 bases and the J gene lost 4 bases, with 4 bases spanning the gap. The CDR3 nucleotides are TGTGCCAGCAGCTTGGGGGCCACTGAAGCTTTCTTT. This translates into CASSLGATEAFF.

The V gene is TRBV15, the J gene TRBJ2-5, with D uncertain. Germline CDR1 and CDR2: LNHNV and YYDKDF (reference sequence). V was clipped by 0 bases and J by 7 bases, with 12 bases between them. The CDR3 consists of 14 residues. The CDR3 region has the DNA TGTGCCACCAGCAGAGATATCCTAGAAGGGACCCAGTACTTC. Translation: CATSRDILEGTQYF.

J is TRBJ1-1 and V is TRBV10-2; perhaps TRBD1 as D (5 bases). This CDR3 has 13 residues. V lost 3 bases and J lost 1, with 6 bases in between. Per germline, CDR1 WSHSY and CDR2 SAAADI. Here the CDR3 DNA reads TGCGCCAGCAGTGAACAGGCGAACACTGAAGCTTTCTTT. Translating it yields CASSEQANTEAFF.

V usage is TRBV9 and J usage is TRBJ2-7, with D perhaps matching TRBD2 (6 bases). The CDR3 has 14 residues. The germline V gene encodes CDR1 SGDLS and CDR2 YYNGEE. V lost 3 bases and J lost 4, with 14 bases in between. The CDR3 reads CASSDGTRDYEQYF. The CDR3 coding sequence is TGTGCCAGCAGCGACGGGACTCGGGATTACGAGCAGTACTTC.

The V gene is TRBV18, the J gene TRBJ1-5; 10 bases map to TRBD1. This CDR3 spans 16 amino acids. Germline V gene data show CDR1 as KGHSH and CDR2 as LQKENI. V dropped 0 bases and J dropped 5; count of bases not matched to a gene: 4. The CDR3 DNA is TGTGCCAGCTCACCACCCGGGACAGGGGATCATCAGCCCCAGCATTTT. The encoded protein is CASSPPGTGDHQPQHF.

The gene calls are TRBV5-3 and TRBJ1-5; perhaps TRBD1 as D (6 bases). TRBV5-3 is an open reading frame, and its role is uncertain. The CDR3 is 15 amino acids. Trimming removed 7 bases at V and 0 bases at J, with 14 bases between. The CDR3 sequence: CARPQYRDSNQPQHF. The CDR3 DNA reads TGTGCCAGACCACAATACAGGGATAGCAATCAGCCCCAGCATTTT.

The table lists this clone with a count of one. The V call is TRBV9, the J call TRBJ1-6; a weak D match, TRBD1 (5 bases). The CDR3 is 14 residues long. Trimming removed 0 bases from V and 7 bases from J, with 8 bases in between. Germline V gene sequence: CDR1 SGDLS, CDR2 YYNGEE. The CDR3 protein is CASSVETVNSPLHF. CDR3 coding DNA: TGTGCCAGCAGCGTAGAGACAGTAAATTCACCCCTCCACTTT.

A single count supports this clone. The chain is built from TRBV7-2 and TRBJ2-7, with D perhaps TRBD2 (5 bases). The CDR3 runs 14 residues. The V end lost 5 bases, the J end lost 1 base, and 12 bases lay between the germline ends. Germline-derived CDR1 and CDR2 are SGHTA and FQGNSA. The DNA for the CDR3 is TGTGCCAGCAGCCCATCCAGCGGTTCCTACGAGCAGTACTTC. Amino acids: CASSPSSGSYEQYF.

The genes are TRBV7-8 and TRBJ2-6, with D maybe TRBD2 (6 bases). CDR1 SGHVS and CDR2 FQNEAQ come from the germline V gene. There are 13 residues in the CDR3. V was pared by 10 bases and J by 1 base, with 8 bases between. CDR3 sequence: CATGGSGANVLTF. DNA of the CDR3: TGTGCCACCGGAGGGTCTGGGGCCAACGTCCTGACTTTC. Full variable domain (remainder filled in from reference TRBV7-8 and TRBJ2-6): GAGVSQSPRYKVAKRGQDVALRCDPISGHVSLFWYQQALGQGPEFLTYFQNEAQLDKSGLPSDRFFAERPEGSVSTLKIQRTQQEDSAVYLCATGGSGANVLTFGAGSRLTVL.

The chain employs TRBV7-9 and TRBJ2-1, with D unclear. Trimming removed 5 bases at V and 0 bases at J, with 17 bases between. Germline V gives CDR1 SEHNR, CDR2 FQNEAQ (reference sequence). This CDR3 contains 17 residues. The CDR3 DNA follows: TGTGCCAGCAGCCTGTCCCCCTTGACAAGCTCCTACAATGAGCAGTTCTTC. This sequence encodes CASSLSPLTSSYNEQFF.

V usage is TRBV11-2 and J usage is TRBJ2-7; D is uncertain. The V and J ends lost 3 bases and 3 bases respectively, with 12 bases between them. Germline V gene sequence: CDR1 SGHAT, CDR2 FQNNGV. This CDR3 is built from 14 residues. CDR3 sequence reads: CASSLGTSIYEQYF. For the CDR3, the DNA is TGTGCCAGCAGCTTGGGCACCTCAATCTACGAGCAGTACTTC.

In this sample, this clone turned up a few times. V usage is TRBV7-9 and J usage is TRBJ1-1; 8 nucleotides align to TRBD1. V shed 10 bases and J 2 bases; nucleotides not matched to a gene: 6. The CDR3 runs to 13 residues. In germline, CDR1 is SEHNR, CDR2 FQNEAQ (reference sequence). As DNA, the CDR3 is TGTGCCACCGCGGACAGGGTAAACACTGAAGCTTTCTTT. As protein: CATADRVNTEAFF.

This chain connects TRBV2 to TRBJ2-7, with D possibly TRBD2 on 5 matching bases. CDR1 SNHLY and CDR2 FYNNEI come from the germline V gene. The CDR3 is 14 amino acids. V lost 4 bases to trimming and J lost 9 bases, with 19 bases between them. The DNA of the CDR3 is TGTGCCAGCAGTGGTATGGTGATGCGGAGCGGGCAGTACTTC. It is translated as CASSGMVMRSGQYF. The full variable domain, its missing parts supplied by reference TRBV2 and TRBJ2-7, is EPEVTQTPSHQVTQMGQEVILRCVPISNHLYFYWYRQILGQKVEFLVSFYNNEISEKSEIFDDQFSVERPDGSNFTLKIRSTKLEDSAMYFCASSGMVMRSGQYFGPGTRLTVT.

J is TRBJ1-1 and V is TRBV19; TRBD1 matches at 10 bases. Germline V gene lookup returns CDR1 LNHDA and CDR2 SQIVND (reference sequence). The CDR3 loop spans 16 amino acids. V was pared by 6 bases and J by 7 bases, with 14 bases of the junction left unmatched. The CDR3 region has the DNA TGTGCCAGTAGACTGGACAGGGGGGAGGGTTGGGGTGAAGCTTTCTTT. Translating it yields CASRLDRGEGWGEAFF.

V gene TRBV19 combines with J gene TRBJ1-5, with D maybe TRBD1 (6 bases). This CDR3 has 16 residues. CDR1 is LNHDA, CDR2 SQIVND, per germline (reference sequence). V shed 5 bases and J shed 2 bases, with 16 bases lying between them. The CDR3 sequence is CASSPEGGGGNQPQHF. Here the CDR3 DNA reads TGTGCCAGTAGTCCCGAAGGGGGGGGCGGCAATCAGCCCCAGCATTTT. Drawing the rest from reference TRBV19 and TRBJ1-5, the complete variable domain is DGGITQSPKYLFRKEGQNVTLSCEQNLNHDAMYWYRQDPGQGLRLIYYSQIVNDFQKGDIAEGYSVSREKKESFPLTVTSAQKNPTAFYLCASSPEGGGGNQPQHFGDGTRLSIL.

V and J are TRBV21-1 and TRBJ2-5; the D call of TRBD2 is as the table states it, not checked on the DNA. TRBV21-1 is assigned pseudogene status. The CDR3 consists of 15 residues. DNA of the CDR3: TGTGCCAGCAGCAAAGCGCTGGAGGGCCAAGAGACCCAGTACTTC. It encodes CASSKALEGQETQYF.

This chain joins TRBV6-1 and TRBJ2-7; 9 positions agree with TRBD1. Trimming took 2 bases from V and 2 from J; bases not matched to a gene: 4. The CDR3 has 15 residues. From germline, CDR1 is MNHNS and CDR2 SASEGT. For the CDR3, the DNA is TGTGCCAGCAGTGAAACCGGGACAGGGACCTACGAGCAGTACTTC. Translation: CASSETGTGTYEQYF.

The chain uses TRBV2 and TRBJ1-5, with 7 bases that match TRBD1. CDR1 and CDR2 from the germline V gene are SNHLY and FYNNEI. CDR3 length equals 15 residues. The V and J ends lost 6 bases and 1 base, in that order; junction bases with no gene match: 6. This CDR3 is CASRAQGMSNQPQHF. Here the CDR3 DNA reads TGTGCCAGCAGGGCACAGGGGATGAGCAATCAGCCCCAGCATTTT.

The rearrangement joins TRBV7-2 to TRBJ2-3, with 10 bases identical to TRBD2. Losses at the gene ends were 4 bases for V and 5 bases for J; bases not matched to a gene: 3. The CDR3 length is 14 residues. Germline V gene lookup returns CDR1 SGHTA and CDR2 FQGNSA. Written as DNA, the CDR3 is TGTGCCAGCAGCTCGGGACTAGCGATAGATACGCAGTATTTT. Protein product: CASSSGLAIDTQYF.

This clone appeared a few times. The chain joins TRBV6-4 to TRBJ1-6; 10 nucleotides agree with TRBD1. Germline V CDR1 and CDR2: MRHNA, SNTAGT. J was trimmed by 10 bases and V by 0 bases; bases with no gene match: 3. The length of the CDR3 is 15 residues. The CDR3 reads CASSDSGQGGSPLHF. CDR3 in DNA: TGTGCCAGCAGTGACTCCGGACAGGGGGGATCACCCCTCCACTTT.

In nucleotides, the CDR3 is TGTGCCAGTAGTATAGACTCTTCTAGGATTGCGGAGCTGTTTTTT. It codes for CASSIDSSRIAELFF. The chain couples TRBV19 to TRBJ2-2; D unresolved. CDR1 is LNHDA and CDR2 is SQIVND in the germline V gene (reference sequence). Trimming shortened V by 0 bases and J by 10 bases, and 15 bases separated the two germline ends. The CDR3 consists of 15 residues.

Details on this clone: The sample carries other DNA sequences with the same CDR3. The chain is built from TRBV4-1 and TRBJ1-5, with TRBD1 as a possible D gene (5 bases). With 0 bases removed from V and 3 bases from J, the gap between germline ends came to 9 bases. In germline, CDR1 is MGHRA, CDR2 YSYEKL. This CDR3 spans 15 amino acids. The DNA for the CDR3 is TGCGCCAGCAGCCAAGACCCAGGGAACAATCAGCCCCAGCATTTT. Translation gives CASSQDPGNNQPQHF.

The gene calls are TRBV2 and TRBJ1-2; no clear D gene. The CDR3 loop spans 12 amino acids. The V end was cut by 6 bases, the J end by 2 bases, with 7 bases between. Germline loops: CDR1 SNHLY, CDR2 FYNNEI. CDR3 sequence reads: CASSSVNYGYTF. The CDR3 nucleotides are TGTGCCAGCAGCTCTGTAAACTATGGCTACACCTTC.

CDR3 in DNA: TGTGCCAGCAGTCAGAGCCCCCCTAGCGGGGGGCTCGCCTACAATGAGCAGTTCTTC. Translation: CASSQSPPSGGLAYNEQFF. V usage is TRBV28 and J usage is TRBJ2-1; TRBD2 aligns across 11 bases. The junction had 14 bases not matched to a gene; V was cut back by 5 bases and J by 2 bases. The CDR3 contains 19 residues. Germline V lookup: CDR1 MDHEN, CDR2 SYDVKM.

The chain couples TRBV28 to TRBJ1-5, with 10 bases lining up with TRBD1. The CDR3 length is 16 residues. CDR1 and CDR2 from the germline V gene are MDHEN and SYDVKM. Germline trimming cut 8 bases from V and 0 bases from J; bases unmatched to any gene: 7. The CDR3 is CASWTGGPYSNQPQHF. The CDR3 bases are TGTGCCAGCTGGACAGGGGGGCCTTATAGCAATCAGCCCCAGCATTTT.

J is TRBJ2-1 and V is TRBV7-6, with D possibly TRBD1 on 5 matching bases. From germline, CDR1 is SGHVS and CDR2 FNYEAQ. With 5 bases removed from V and 9 bases from J, the gap between germline ends came to 17 bases. This CDR3 comprises 14 residues. The CDR3 DNA follows: TGTGCCAGCAGCCACATCCAGGGTCGTCTTGAGCAGTTCTTC. It translates to CASSHIQGRLEQFF. The complete variable domain, with remaining parts taken from reference TRBV7-6 and TRBJ2-1, reads GAGVSQSPRYKVTKRGQDVALRCDPISGHVSLYWYRQALGQGPEFLTYFNYEAQQDKSGLPNDRFSAERPEGSISTLTIQRTEQRDSAMYRCASSHIQGRLEQFFGPGTRLTVL.

The chain recombines TRBV2 with TRBJ1-2; no clear D. Germline V CDR1 and CDR2: SNHLY, FYNNEI. Trimming took 3 bases from V and 2 from J, leaving 7 bases between them. The CDR3 spans 13 residues. The CDR3 DNA reads as TGTGCCAGCAGTGACACGAGAAACTATGGCTACACCTTC. Translation gives CASSDTRNYGYTF.